These 5 T cell receptor beta chains were sequenced from one sample in a study of graft-versus-host responses after intestinal transplantation (dated by TCRdb to 2020 to 2022). The protocol used for the library was the immunoSEQ multiplex PCR assay. The immuneACCESS repertoire file appears here via TCRdb, limited to in-frame rearrangements. These files lack a portion of the clones; in checked studies, under half of the deficit traces to unresolved V genes, and the cause of the others is not known. Here the sample has 80,000 or so clones; about nine tenths occur a single time. Around 0.69% of the sample rests with the top ten. The material was PBMCs, obtained 98 days after intestinal transplantation. The receptors come from a human patient who received an intestinal transplant, so some T cells may come from the graft donor.

On this clone itself: Compared with germline, one end of the junction differs, possibly owing to a read error. The V and J genes are TRBV19 and TRBJ2-3; TRBD1 aligns across 7 bases. Germline CDR1 and CDR2: LNHDA and SQIVND (reference sequence). This CDR3 is 13 amino acids long. CDR3 nucleotide sequence: TGTGCCAGTAGTGCCGGGACAGCAGATACGCGGTATTTT. Translation gives CASSAGTADTRYF.

The V gene is TRBV29-1, the J gene TRBJ1-1; D unresolved. Germline V gene lookup returns CDR1 SQVTM and CDR2 ANQGSEA. Trimming removed 3 bases from V and 5 bases from J, with 7 bases in between. The CDR3 contains 11 residues. CDR3 amino acids: CSVDGGTEAFF. The CDR3 bases are TGCAGCGTTGACGGTGGTACTGAAGCTTTCTTT.

Only a few counts were recorded for this clone. Other DNA sequences of this sample code for an identical CDR3. The rearrangement uses TRBV6-6 and TRBJ1-5; perhaps TRBD1 as D (5 bases). CDR3 length equals 14 residues. CDR1 and CDR2 (germline): MNHNY, SVGAGI (reference sequence). Trimming removed 0 bases at V and 2 bases at J, with 5 bases between. CDR3 coding DNA: TGTGCCAGCAGTTACTCAGGGGGCAATCAGCCCCAGCATTTT. It encodes CASSYSGGNQPQHF.

This clone was detected a few times. This rearrangement joins TRBV2 to TRBJ1-6; D remains unclear. The length of the CDR3 is 13 residues. Per germline, CDR1 SNHLY and CDR2 FYNNEI. V was shortened by 4 bases and J by 7 bases, with 8 bases between the two germline ends. The CDR3 nucleotides are TGTGCCAGCAGTGTTGGTTTCAATTCACCCCTCCACTTT. Its translation: CASSVGFNSPLHF.

The gene calls are TRBV19 and TRBJ1-2; 10 bases are a match to TRBD1. This CDR3 has 14 residues. With 6 bases clipped from V and 3 bases from J, the junction kept 4 bases outside the gene matches. The germline V gene encodes CDR1 LNHDA and CDR2 SQIVND (reference sequence). CDR3 region: CASSDRGRDYGYTF. The CDR3 coding sequence is TGTGCCAGTAGCGACAGGGGGCGCGACTATGGCTACACCTTC.